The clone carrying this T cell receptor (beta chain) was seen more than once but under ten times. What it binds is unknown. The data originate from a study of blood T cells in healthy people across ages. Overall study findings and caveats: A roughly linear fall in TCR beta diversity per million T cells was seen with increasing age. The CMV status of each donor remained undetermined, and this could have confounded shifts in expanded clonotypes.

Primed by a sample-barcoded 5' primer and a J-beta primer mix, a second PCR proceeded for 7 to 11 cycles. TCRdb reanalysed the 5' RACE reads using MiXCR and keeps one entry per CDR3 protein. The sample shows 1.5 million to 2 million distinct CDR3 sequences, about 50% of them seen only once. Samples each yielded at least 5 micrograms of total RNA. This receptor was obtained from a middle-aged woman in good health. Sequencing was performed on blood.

The DNA for the CDR3 is TGTGCCAGCAGCCCCTACCCCCAGGGTGTAATCCACGAGCAGTACTTC. Encoded protein: CASSPYPQGVIHEQYF. This chain links TRBV7-3 with TRBJ2-7, with a possible D match to TRBD1 (5 bases). This CDR3 comprises 16 residues. Per germline, CDR1 SGHTA and CDR2 FQGTGA. Trimming cost V 5 bases and J 5 bases, with 22 bases left between them. Combining the CDR3 with reference TRBV7-3 and TRBJ2-7 gives the whole variable domain GAGVSQTPSNKVTEKGKYVELRCDPISGHTALYWYRQSLGQGPEFLIYFQGTGAADDSGLPNDRFFAVRPEGSVSTLKIQRTERGDSAVYLCASSPYPQGVIHEQYFGPGTRLTVT.